This T cell receptor beta chain was profiled in a study of blood T cells in healthy people across ages. Overall study context: When template switching was applied, about one barcoded beta molecule was captured per two T cells.

With a J-beta primer mix and a sample-barcoded 5' primer, a second PCR ran about 6 to 11 cycles. The template-switch adaptor, which had 12 random nucleotides, put a tag on each cDNA molecule. TCRdb re-analysed the 5' RACE reads in MiXCR, keeping a single row per CDR3 protein. The sample lists some 900,000 distinct CDR3 sequences, 48% seen once, with around 15% in the top ten. About this clonotype itself: Antigen unknown.

V lost 0 bases and J lost 0, with 13 bases in between. CDR3 length: 17 residues. The germline V gene encodes CDR1 SGHVS and CDR2 FQNEAQ. Study conclusions and caveats: Both naive CD4+ cell counts and diversity were greater in long-lived donors than in aged donors.

Donors gave roughly 10 milliliters of peripheral blood apiece. The sample taken for sequencing was blood. The chain links TRBV7-8 to TRBJ2-3; possibly TRBD2 for D (6 bases). The clonotype originates from a man younger than 40 in good health. Here the CDR3 reads CASSLADAGLSTDTQYF. For the CDR3, the DNA is TGTGCCAGCAGCTTAGCAGATGCGGGGCTTAGCACAGATACGCAGTATTTT.